This paragraph reports one T cell receptor beta chain. The clone's antigen remains unknown. Base qualities are not at hand, and no much larger clone is one base apart. The sample originates from a study of OX40 agonist ivuxolimab in advanced cancers. General notes on the study: The costimulatory receptor OX40 (CD134) was targeted by ivuxolimab, a fully human IgG2 agonistic monoclonal antibody. Intravenous ivuxolimab was administered to patients every 2 weeks at six dose levels: 0.01, 0.1, 0.3, 1.5, 3 and 10 mg/kg. Of the 52 patients in dose escalation, 19 had hepatocellular carcinoma, around 15 had melanoma, 9 had renal cell carcinoma and 9 had head and neck cancer. In the dose-escalation cohort, 70% to 85% of patients were male, and the mean age was approximately 60 years with a range of about 20 to 90. Prior anti-PD-1, anti-PD-L1 or anti-CTLA-4 therapy was permitted, and checkpoint inhibitors had been received by less than 45% of dose-escalation patients. Three dose-escalation patients achieved partial responses, one with hepatocellular carcinoma and two with cutaneous melanoma. Peripheral TCRbeta sequencing aimed to test whether ivuxolimab altered TCR sequence diversity and caused clonal T-cell expansion. The paper reports the monotherapy dose-escalation portion (N = 52 patients) of the phase I ivuxolimab trial.

To sequence the TCRbeta CDR3 region, genomic DNA was isolated from the sorted cells. The immunoSEQ Assay was used to sequence the TCRbeta CDR3 regions. TCRdb limited this immuneACCESS table to in-frame rearrangements with V and J called. A share of clones is missing; checked studies link under half to unresolved V genes, and the rest is unexplained. Recorded for this sample are around 90,000 clones; approximately 90% of them occurred a single time. The top ten clones comprise 6% to 7.5% of the sample. Study-wide conclusions, independent of this receptor: In partial responders in the 0.1-3.0 mg/kg groups, normalized peripheral clonal expansion was found to be among the lowest, especially among CD8+ T cells. Antigen specificity was not determined for the clonally expanded peripheral T cells. After ivuxolimab, expanded clones were on average more numerous among CD8+ T cells than among CD4+ T cells. Clonal expansion of both CD4+ and CD8+ blood T cells was observed from baseline to week 6 at doses 0.1 to 3.0 mg/kg. Low levels of normalized T-cell clonal expansion were also seen in some nonresponding patients.

The trial excluded patients who had a history of autoimmune disease or were on systemic immunosuppression. In every dose cohort, peripheral blood was drawn for TCR sequencing at baseline, cycle 4 day 1, and cycle 7 day 1. The samples were taken from a phase I, first-in-human, multicenter, open-label dose-escalation trial of ivuxolimab. Adults with locally advanced or metastatic head and neck squamous cell, hepatocellular, melanoma or renal cell carcinoma were enrolled in the trial. Before TCR sequencing, CD4+ T cells and CD8+ T cells were sorted from peripheral blood as separate populations. CDR1 SEHNR and CDR2 FQNEAQ were looked up in the germline V gene (reference sequence). At the junction V is shortened by 5 bases and J by 8 bases; bases outside the gene matches: 6. Its CDR3 holds 13 amino acids, cysteine through phenylalanine. Just CDR3 DNA is preserved here, 39 bases in frame from base 1.

This TCR derives from an adult with an advanced solid tumor such as melanoma, head and neck, liver or kidney cancer. Recombination joined TRBV7-9 with TRBJ1-2; TRBD1 matches 9 bases in the middle. The source material was CD4+ or CD8+ T cells sorted from blood, sampled in a trial of the OX40 agonist ivuxolimab. The CDR3 loop reads CASSKDRGNGYTF. The nucleotide sequence is TGTGCCAGCAGCAAGGACAGGGGTAACGGCTACACCTTC.